The rows below give T cell receptor beta chains drawn from one sample of a study of blood T cell repertoires in COVID-19. The repertoire was sequenced with immunoSEQ multiplex PCR; TCRdb's copy has only in-frame clones and lacks some. The sample records about 81,000 clones, more than 75% being singletons. The source material was peripheral blood. These receptors all come from a human donor in a cohort sampled during active COVID-19. Both conserved end residues are part of each CDR3. The D gene is left open where the match is weak. Expanded clones are given a class, and other clones once, few, many or no size at all.

j_call v_call clone_size d_call cdr3_aa cdr3_nt
TRBJ1-2 TRBV4-1 . . CASSQSGFYGYTF TGCGCCAGCAGCCAATCGGGGTTCTATGGCTACACCTTC
TRBJ1-5 TRBV7-8 . TRBD1 CASSLGGRGRWSNQPQHF TGTGCCAGCAGCTTAGGAGGCAGGGGGCGATGGTCCAATCAGCCCCAGCATTTT
TRBJ1-1 TRBV9 . . CASSVAVNTEAFF TGTGCCAGCAGCGTAGCAGTAAACACTGAAGCTTTCTTT
TRBJ2-5 TRBV6-6 . TRBD2 CASSYPGGEETQYF TGTGCCAGCAGTTACCCGGGGGGTGAGGAGACCCAGTACTTC
TRBJ2-7 TRBV5-1 . TRBD1 CASSLEGQVDYEQYF TGCGCCAGCAGCTTAGAGGGACAGGTGGACTACGAGCAGTACTTC
TRBJ1-1 TRBV23-1 . TRBD1 CASSQSNGQALRYTEAFF TGCGCCAGCAGTCAAAGTAACGGACAGGCCCTACGGTACACTGAAGCTTTCTTT
TRBJ1-1 TRBV7-2 . . CASSLVGGGVNTEAFF TGTGCCAGCAGCTTAGTAGGGGGGGGAGTGAACACTGAAGCTTTCTTT
TRBJ2-5 TRBV6-5 . TRBD2 CASRVSSGNQETQYF TGTGCCAGCAGGGTCTCTAGCGGGAACCAAGAGACCCAGTACTTC
TRBJ1-2 TRBV5-5 once TRBD1 CASSLGTGKVGYTF TGTGCCAGCAGCTTGGGGACAGGGAAAGTTGGCTACACCTTC
TRBJ1-1 TRBV11-2 . . CASSFLEGNTEAFF TGTGCCAGCAGCTTTTTGGAGGGGAACACTGAAGCTTTCTTT
TRBJ2-5 TRBV7-6 . . CASAVGETQYF TGTGCCAGCGCCGTCGGGGAGACCCAGTACTTC
TRBJ1-1 TRBV20-1 . TRBD1 CSARRDRGAFF TGCAGTGCTAGGAGGGACAGGGGAGCTTTCTTT
TRBJ1-1 TRBV9 . . CASSVAGTLGISEAFF TGTGCCAGCAGCGTAGCCGGGACATTGGGAATCTCTGAAGCTTTCTTT
TRBJ2-7 TRBV27 . . CASSLGSGPFYEQYF TGTGCCAGCAGTTTAGGCAGCGGGCCCTTCTACGAGCAGTACTTC
TRBJ2-5 TRBV7-2 once TRBD2 CASSQTSGGGETQYF TGTGCCAGCAGCCAAACTAGCGGGGGAGGCGAGACCCAGTACTTC
TRBJ1-1 TRBV6-5 . . CASSYLLDRLDTEAFF TGTGCCAGCAGTTACCTCCTTGACAGGTTGGACACTGAAGCTTTCTTT
TRBJ2-7 TRBV30 . TRBD1 CAWTSTGPSYEQYF TGTGCCTGGACCTCGACAGGGCCCTCCTACGAGCAGTACTTC
TRBJ1-2 TRBV10-3 . . CAISEDKSYGYTF TGTGCCATCAGTGAGGACAAATCCTATGGCTACACCTTC
TRBJ2-5 TRBV2 . TRBD2 CASSEGGLGQETQYF TGTGCCAGCAGTGAAGGGGGACTAGGGCAAGAGACCCAGTACTTC
TRBJ1-2 TRBV11-2 . . CASSHPLRGNYGYTF TGTGCCAGCAGCCATCCCTTAAGGGGAAACTATGGCTACACCTTC
TRBJ1-2 TRBV11-2 . . CASSPDFFAIGYTF TGTGCCAGCAGCCCGGACTTTTTCGCAATTGGCTACACCTTC
TRBJ1-2 TRBV6-5 once TRBD1 CASRDPGQLYGYTF TGTGCCAGCAGAGATCCGGGACAGCTTTATGGCTACACCTTC
TRBJ1-2 TRBV4-1 . . CASSQDRVGYTF TGCGCCAGCAGCCAAGATCGGGTTGGCTACACCTTC